A selection of T cell receptor beta chains follows, all from one sample in a study of blood T cell repertoires in COVID-19. Sequencing was performed with immunoSEQ multiplex PCR; in TCRdb, only in-frame clones are kept and a portion is missing. This sample carries 200,000 to 250,000 clones, about 87% of them seen once, and the ten largest clones take about a tenth. Sequenced material: PBMCs or T cells enriched from blood (not recorded which). These receptors were taken from a man between 18 and 29 years old with acute COVID-19. The CDR3 runs from the conserved cysteine through the conserved F or W. Fields, in order: clone size, V gene, CDR3 length, J gene, CDR3 protein. Clone size is stated in some rows and not others, as once, few, many or a class when expanded.

clone_size: NA
v_call: TRBV7-2
cdr3_length: 14
j_call: TRBJ1-2
cdr3_aa: CASSFGTDLNGYTF

clone_size: NA
v_call: TRBV7-2
cdr3_length: 13
j_call: TRBJ2-5
cdr3_aa: CASSRSNQETQYF

clone_size: NA
v_call: TRBV2
cdr3_length: 15
j_call: TRBJ2-7
cdr3_aa: CASSELLHRDHEQYF

clone_size: NA
v_call: TRBV7-9
cdr3_length: 14
j_call: TRBJ2-5
cdr3_aa: CASSPLESQETQYF

clone_size: NA
v_call: TRBV6-5
cdr3_length: 12
j_call: TRBJ2-1
cdr3_aa: CASSYSGAEQFF

clone_size: NA
v_call: TRBV10-3
cdr3_length: 14
j_call: TRBJ2-5
cdr3_aa: CAISVGRAQETQYF

clone_size: NA
v_call: TRBV6-5
cdr3_length: 14
j_call: TRBJ2-3
cdr3_aa: CASSLGGDADTQYF

clone_size: NA
v_call: TRBV5-4
cdr3_length: 15
j_call: TRBJ2-3
cdr3_aa: CASTWSGGPTDTQYF

clone_size: NA
v_call: TRBV29-1
cdr3_length: 13
j_call: TRBJ2-5
cdr3_aa: CSVETGQQETQYF

clone_size: NA
v_call: TRBV28
cdr3_length: 14
j_call: TRBJ1-5
cdr3_aa: CASNGQLSNQPQHF

clone_size: NA
v_call: TRBV6-7
cdr3_length: 15
j_call: TRBJ1-4
cdr3_aa: CASSSPLAGGEKLFF

clone_size: NA
v_call: TRBV19
cdr3_length: 13
j_call: TRBJ2-1
cdr3_aa: CASSLSAYNEQFF

clone_size: NA
v_call: TRBV4-1
cdr3_length: 17
j_call: TRBJ2-1
cdr3_aa: CASSQPLAGADYNEQFF

clone_size: few
v_call: TRBV18
cdr3_length: 13
j_call: TRBJ1-5
cdr3_aa: CASSPDRDQPQHF

clone_size: NA
v_call: TRBV19
cdr3_length: 14
j_call: TRBJ1-5
cdr3_aa: CASRGTGKGQPQHF

clone_size: NA
v_call: TRBV18
cdr3_length: 13
j_call: TRBJ1-4
cdr3_aa: CASSPPTLEKLFF

clone_size: NA
v_call: TRBV5-1
cdr3_length: 14
j_call: TRBJ2-7
cdr3_aa: CASSSGLASYEQYF

clone_size: NA
v_call: TRBV7-2
cdr3_length: 15
j_call: TRBJ2-7
cdr3_aa: CASSSGGTSSYEQYF

clone_size: NA
v_call: TRBV5-1
cdr3_length: 15
j_call: TRBJ1-5
cdr3_aa: CASSEGTVGNQPQHF

clone_size: NA
v_call: TRBV11-2
cdr3_length: 17
j_call: TRBJ2-3
cdr3_aa: CASSPRGNRERTDTQYF

clone_size: NA
v_call: TRBV6-5
cdr3_length: 15
j_call: TRBJ2-5
cdr3_aa: CASSYARGRQETQYF

clone_size: NA
v_call: TRBV7-9
cdr3_length: 13
j_call: TRBJ2-7
cdr3_aa: CASSFQESYEQYF

clone_size: NA
v_call: TRBV25-1
cdr3_length: 13
j_call: TRBJ2-7
cdr3_aa: CASTEERTREQYF

clone_size: NA
v_call: TRBV7-3
cdr3_length: 15
j_call: TRBJ2-1
cdr3_aa: CASSLESSSYNEQFF

clone_size: NA
v_call: TRBV7-6
cdr3_length: 15
j_call: TRBJ2-1
cdr3_aa: CASSFLYSSYNEQFF

clone_size: NA
v_call: TRBV5-1
cdr3_length: 13
j_call: TRBJ2-2
cdr3_aa: CASSPTGTGELFF

clone_size: NA
v_call: TRBV3-1/TRBV3-2
cdr3_length: 13
j_call: TRBJ1-2
cdr3_aa: CASSQVGEDGYTF

clone_size: NA
v_call: TRBV28
cdr3_length: 13
j_call: TRBJ1-6
cdr3_aa: CASSQGGTSPLHF

clone_size: NA
v_call: TRBV27
cdr3_length: 17
j_call: TRBJ2-7
cdr3_aa: CASSLEGKTSGRYEQYF

clone_size: NA
v_call: TRBV7-9
cdr3_length: 17
j_call: TRBJ2-5
cdr3_aa: CASSPPLGAGAAETQYF

clone_size: NA
v_call: TRBV5-1
cdr3_length: 14
j_call: TRBJ1-2
cdr3_aa: CASSLGTVDYGYTF

clone_size: NA
v_call: TRBV28
cdr3_length: 18
j_call: TRBJ2-7
cdr3_aa: CASSLDSGTGVGGYEQYF

clone_size: NA
v_call: TRBV28
cdr3_length: 13
j_call: TRBJ2-7
cdr3_aa: CASSSLFSYEQYF

clone_size: NA
v_call: TRBV7-3
cdr3_length: 13
j_call: TRBJ2-7
cdr3_aa: CASSPGQTYEQYF

clone_size: NA
v_call: TRBV7-9
cdr3_length: 16
j_call: TRBJ1-4
cdr3_aa: CASSLRDSATNEKLFF

clone_size: NA
v_call: TRBV5-1
cdr3_length: 13
j_call: TRBJ1-1
cdr3_aa: CASSRQGDTEAFF

clone_size: once
v_call: TRBV2
cdr3_length: 13
j_call: TRBJ2-1
cdr3_aa: CASRRPGDFEQFF

clone_size: many
v_call: TRBV2
cdr3_length: 16
j_call: TRBJ2-2
cdr3_aa: CASSELEEGGTGELFF

clone_size: NA
v_call: TRBV4-1
cdr3_length: 15
j_call: TRBJ2-7
cdr3_aa: CASSQDRTSGFEQYF

clone_size: NA
v_call: TRBV3-1/TRBV3-2
cdr3_length: 17
j_call: TRBJ2-7
cdr3_aa: CASSPLYDTRVSYEQYF

clone_size: NA
v_call: TRBV24-1
cdr3_length: 13
j_call: TRBJ2-5
cdr3_aa: CATGGEIVETQYF

clone_size: NA
v_call: TRBV11-3
cdr3_length: 18
j_call: TRBJ2-3
cdr3_aa: CASSINRGGTRLWDTQYF

clone_size: NA
v_call: TRBV5-4
cdr3_length: 17
j_call: TRBJ2-3
cdr3_aa: CASSLGPLAGVTDTQYF

clone_size: NA
v_call: TRBV11-2
cdr3_length: 16
j_call: TRBJ2-3
cdr3_aa: CASSPMALGHIDTQYF

clone_size: NA
v_call: TRBV12-3/TRBV12-4
cdr3_length: 13
j_call: TRBJ1-1
cdr3_aa: CASTKGARTEAFF

clone_size: NA
v_call: TRBV28
cdr3_length: 15
j_call: TRBJ1-5
cdr3_aa: CASSPVTGDNQPQHF

clone_size: NA
v_call: TRBV7-8
cdr3_length: 13
j_call: TRBJ2-4
cdr3_aa: CASSSGMGNIQYF

clone_size: NA
v_call: TRBV3-1/TRBV3-2
cdr3_length: 13
j_call: TRBJ2-4
cdr3_aa: CASRVMAGGIQYF

clone_size: NA
v_call: TRBV9
cdr3_length: 16
j_call: TRBJ2-3
cdr3_aa: CATLAGGPHQADTQYF

clone_size: NA
v_call: TRBV20-1
cdr3_length: 14
j_call: TRBJ2-7
cdr3_aa: CSASEVVRDYEQYF

clone_size: once
v_call: TRBV11-1
cdr3_length: 13
j_call: TRBJ1-1
cdr3_aa: CASSLESHSEAFF

clone_size: once
v_call: TRBV24-1
cdr3_length: 12
j_call: TRBJ1-2
cdr3_aa: CATKGEDYGYTF

clone_size: NA
v_call: TRBV28
cdr3_length: 14
j_call: TRBJ2-5
cdr3_aa: CASIPRRGRETQYF